This is a list of T cell receptor beta chains from one sample in a study of CD8 T cells in Susac syndrome. A single record per CDR3 protein comes from TCRdb applying MiXCR to the immunoSEQ multiplex PCR reads. The table has approximately 190,000 distinct CDR3 sequences, approximately 96% seen once. Sequencing input: CD4+ T cells from PBMCs. The receptor set was obtained from a human donor with Susac syndrome. Both conserved end residues are part of each CDR3. A D gene is named only where the DNA matches it firmly. Only some rows state a clone size, as once, few, many or a class for expanded clones.

cdr3_aa cdr3_nt j_call d_call v_call clone_size
CASSLGYNTGELFF TGTGCCAGCAGCTTAGGGTACAACACCGGGGAGCTGTTTTTT TRBJ2-2 - TRBV5-6 -
CSARTGNTIYF TGCAGTGCTAGAACGGGAAACACCATATATTTT TRBJ1-3 - TRBV20-1 -
CAWSDTEQFF TGTGCCTGGAGTGACACTGAGCAGTTCTTC TRBJ2-1 - TRBV30 -
CASSVAASGGSSYNEQFF TGTGCCAGCAGCGTAGCGGCTAGCGGGGGGAGCTCCTACAATGAGCAGTTCTTC TRBJ2-1 TRBD2 TRBV9 -
CASSPVTDNSPLHF TGTGCCAGCTCACCAGTGACAGATAATTCACCCCTCCACTTT TRBJ1-6 - TRBV18 -
CSATRPSGGPGTGELFF TGCAGTGCTACCCGACCTAGCGGGGGGCCAGGGACCGGGGAGCTGTTTTTT TRBJ2-2 TRBD2 TRBV20-1 -
CASSLSGTGRIETQYF TGTGCCAGCAGTTTATCTGGGACAGGGCGAATAGAGACCCAGTACTTC TRBJ2-5 TRBD1 TRBV27 -
CASSPRDREQTQYF TGTGCCAGCTCACCGCGGGACCGCGAACAGACCCAGTACTTC TRBJ2-5 - TRBV18 -
CASSSPRPGSYEQYF TGTGCCAGCAGCTCCCCTAGGCCGGGGAGCTACGAGCAGTACTTC TRBJ2-7 - TRBV7-9 -
CASSQEQRYSGGPDTQYF TGCGCCAGCAGCCAAGAGCAGCGTTATAGCGGGGGGCCAGATACGCAGTATTTT TRBJ2-3 TRBD2 TRBV4-1 -
CASTQDFSPEQFF TGTGCCAGCACTCAGGACTTTTCCCCTGAGCAGTTCTTC TRBJ2-1 - TRBV12-3/TRBV12-4 -
CAWRPNTGELFF TGTGCCTGGAGACCGAACACCGGGGAGCTGTTTTTT TRBJ2-2 - TRBV30 -
CAWSVMASSYNSPLHF TGTGCCTGGAGTGTAATGGCCAGCTCCTATAATTCACCCCTCCACTTT TRBJ1-6 - TRBV30 -
CASSLDPGPRANYEQYF TGCGCCAGCAGCTTGGATCCGGGACCCCGGGCTAATTACGAGCAGTACTTC TRBJ2-7 - TRBV5-1 -
CAQSLHEQYF TGTGCCCAGTCCCTCCACGAGCAGTACTTC TRBJ2-7 - TRBV12-5 -
CASSRTGFFSPLHF TGTGCCAGCAGTCGAACAGGGTTTTTTTCACCCCTCCACTTT TRBJ1-6 - TRBV6-5 once
CASSLGLATNTGELFF TGTGCCAGCAGCTTGGGACTAGCGACGAACACCGGGGAGCTGTTTTTT TRBJ2-2 TRBD2 TRBV11-2 -
CSATESGTGTEAFF TGCAGCGCCACAGAGTCGGGGACGGGCACTGAAGCTTTCTTT TRBJ1-1 - TRBV29-1 -
CASMRTELNTEAFF TGTGCCAGTATGAGGACAGAGCTGAACACTGAAGCTTTCTTT TRBJ1-1 - TRBV19 -
CASSYRGGGRTDTQYF TGTGCCAGCAGTTACCGTGGGGGAGGAAGGACCGATACGCAGTATTTT TRBJ2-3 - TRBV6-5 -
CASSYAGEGEAFF TGTGCCAGCAGTTACGCCGGGGAAGGTGAAGCTTTCTTT TRBJ1-1 - TRBV6-2/TRBV6-3 -
CASSLAGSETQYF TGTGCCAGCAGCCTAGCGGGGTCAGAGACCCAGTACTTC TRBJ2-5 TRBD2 TRBV5-6 -
CASSFVGNGYTF TGTGCCAGCAGTTTCGTTGGGAATGGCTACACCTTC TRBJ1-2 - TRBV12-3/TRBV12-4 -
CASSLGSGLERYEQFF TGCGCCAGCAGCTTGGGCTCGGGACTAGAAAGGTATGAGCAGTTCTTC TRBJ2-1 TRBD2 TRBV5-1 once
CASSQDHRENEQFF TGCGCCAGCAGCCAAGATCACAGGGAGAATGAGCAGTTCTTC TRBJ2-1 - TRBV4-3 -
CASSPPNPGELFF TGTGCCAGCAGCCCACCCAATCCCGGGGAGCTGTTTTTT TRBJ2-2 - TRBV7-9 once
CSAGGRRDTEAFF TGCAGTGCTGGAGGACGTCGGGACACTGAAGCTTTCTTT TRBJ1-1 - TRBV20-1 -
CAISPRGQGATDTQYF TGTGCCATCAGTCCTCGGGGGCAGGGGGCCACAGATACGCAGTATTTT TRBJ2-3 TRBD1 TRBV10-3 -
CASRLAYADGQLVETQYF TGTGCAAGTCGCTTAGCTTACGCGGATGGGCAGTTGGTAGAGACCCAGTACTTC TRBJ2-5 - TRBV12-2 -
CASSLVRGETQYF TGTGCCAGCAGTTTGGTTAGAGGGGAGACCCAGTACTTC TRBJ2-5 - TRBV7-2 few
CASSPPGQGPWGTEAFF TGTGCCAGCAGCCCCCCGGGACAGGGGCCTTGGGGAACTGAAGCTTTCTTT TRBJ1-1 TRBD1 TRBV3-1 once
CASSDSNRGDSTYEQYF TGTGCCAGCAGCGACTCTAACCGCGGGGACAGTACCTACGAGCAGTACTTC TRBJ2-7 - TRBV9 -
CASSIGDWDNQPQHF TGTGCCAGCAGCATAGGGGACTGGGACAATCAGCCCCAGCATTTT TRBJ1-5 - TRBV9 -
CASSQGAQRGQTYNEQFF TGCGCCAGCAGCCAAGGGGCCCAGCGGGGGCAAACCTACAATGAGCAGTTCTTC TRBJ2-1 TRBD2 TRBV4-1 -
CASSEAGQQFF TGTGCCAGCAGTGAAGCGGGACAGCAGTTCTTC TRBJ2-1 - TRBV2 -
CASRRGTHEQYF TGTGCCAGCAGGCGGGGCACTCACGAGCAGTACTTC TRBJ2-7 - TRBV6-5 -
CASSLTVAGRGETQYF TGTGCCAGCAGCTTAACCGTAGCGGGAAGAGGAGAGACCCAGTACTTC TRBJ2-5 TRBD2 TRBV7-3 -
CASSLGTSGNNEQFF TGTGCCAGCAGCTTAGGGACTAGCGGTAACAATGAGCAGTTCTTC TRBJ2-1 TRBD2 TRBV11-2 -
CARTTGDRNYGYTF TGTGCCAGAACGACAGGGGACCGAAACTATGGCTACACCTTC TRBJ1-2 TRBD1 TRBV6-9 -
CASSFRGVSYNEQFF TGTGCCAGCAGCTTTAGGGGGGTTTCCTACAATGAGCAGTTCTTC TRBJ2-1 - TRBV5-6 -
CASSTTQGEQYF TGTGCCAGCAGCACGACGCAGGGGGAGCAGTACTTC TRBJ2-7 - TRBV9 -
CASSQEGKVETQYF TGTGCCAGCAGCCAAGAGGGGAAGGTGGAGACCCAGTACTTC TRBJ2-5 - TRBV3-1 -
CSASPSRGTDTQYF TGCAGTGCTAGCCCCTCCCGGGGCACAGATACGCAGTATTTT TRBJ2-3 - TRBV20-1 -
CASSTDRGGYTF TGTGCCAGCAGTACCGACAGGGGTGGCTACACCTTC TRBJ1-2 TRBD1 TRBV27 -
CATSVYGGVEAFF TGTGCCACCAGCGTCTACGGAGGTGTGGAAGCTTTCTTT TRBJ1-1 - TRBV15 -
CSVGGTVEKLFF TGCAGCGTTGGGGGGACGGTTGAAAAACTGTTTTTT TRBJ1-4 - TRBV29-1 -
CSARVGNTGELFF TGCAGTGCTAGAGTGGGGAACACCGGGGAGCTGTTTTTT TRBJ2-2 - TRBV20-1 -
CAWSGDFEEKLFF TGTGCCTGGAGCGGGGACTTCGAAGAAAAACTGTTTTTT TRBJ1-4 - TRBV30 -
CSVTRPPYEQYF TGCAGTGTCACGCGGCCCCCCTACGAGCAGTACTTC TRBJ2-7 - TRBV29-1 -
CASSSGEETQYF TGTGCCAGCAGTTCAGGGGAAGAGACCCAGTACTTC TRBJ2-5 - TRBV6-2/TRBV6-3 -
CASSPEPSPETQYF TGTGCCAGCAGTCCCGAACCGTCCCCCGAGACCCAGTACTTC TRBJ2-5 - TRBV7-3 -
CAWSVLGQNTEAFF TGTGCCTGGAGTGTACTGGGGCAGAACACTGAAGCTTTCTTT TRBJ1-1 - TRBV30 -
CASSWGLYEQYF TGTGCCAGCTCCTGGGGTCTGTACGAGCAGTACTTC TRBJ2-7 - TRBV3-1 once